Presented here are 14 T cell receptor beta chains from one specimen sequenced in a study of T cell changes during pregnancy in multiple sclerosis. Profiled with immunoSEQ multiplex PCR; TCRdb holds only in-frame clones, not every one. The sample consists of around 30,000 clones, around nine tenths of them appearing once. The material sequenced was CD4+ T cells from peripheral blood mononuclear cells, taken in the first trimester of pregnancy. The receptor source for this set is a female donor with multiple sclerosis, enrolled in a pregnancy study.

Written as DNA, the CDR3 is TGTGCCAGCAGCCGACAGGGGTTGAACACTGAAGCTTTCTTT. It encodes CASSRQGLNTEAFF. The chain employs TRBV7-2 and TRBJ1-1; 8 positions match TRBD1. Germline CDR1 is SGHTA and CDR2 is FQGNSA. The CDR3 loop spans 14 amino acids. With 5 bases clipped from V and 0 bases from J, the junction kept 2 bases outside the gene matches.

The chain carries TRBV7-3 and TRBJ2-2; weak D call: TRBD2 (5 bases). Germline CDR1 and CDR2: SGHTA and FQGTGA. V shed 4 bases and J shed 7 bases, with 10 bases lying between them. CDR3 length: 13 residues. The DNA of the CDR3 is TGTGCCAGCAGCTCGACCGGGGTCGGGGAGCTGTTTTTT. Protein sequence: CASSSTGVGELFF.

V is TRBV29-1 and J is TRBJ2-7, with TRBD1 as a possible D gene (5 bases). The CDR3 is 12 amino acids. V lost 6 bases, J lost 7 bases, and 16 bases lay in between. The germline V gene encodes CDR1 SQVTM and CDR2 ANQGSEA. The CDR3 nucleotides are TGCAGCGTATCACCCCAGGGTGAAGAGCAGTACTTC. Protein sequence: CSVSPQGEEQYF.

Concerning this clone itself: At one end, the junction sequence differs from germline, possibly due to a read error. This chain uses TRBV28 with TRBJ2-7, with D possibly being TRBD2 (7 bases). Per germline, CDR1 MDHEN and CDR2 SYDVKM. This CDR3 region has 15 residues. In DNA, the CDR3 is TGTGCCAGCAGTGCAAATTCACTCGGGGGGCGGGAGCCGGTATTC. Amino acid sequence: CASSANSLGGREPVF. The entire variable domain, with the rest obtained from reference TRBV28 and TRBJ2-7, is as follows: DVKVTQSSRYLVKRTGEKVFLECVQDMDHENMFWYRQDPGLGLRLIYFSYDVKMKEKGDIPEGYSVSREKKERFSLILESASTNQTSMYLCASSANSLGGREPVFGPGTRLTVT.

The chain employs TRBV7-3 and TRBJ2-7; TRBD2 matches 8 bases. The CDR3 is 18 residues long. The J segment lost 0 bases and the V segment lost 0 bases, leaving 10 bases of the junction unmatched. Germline-derived CDR1 and CDR2 are SGHTA and FQGTGA. CDR3 bases: TGTGCCAGCAGCTTAACGCTCATCGGGGGGGGGAGCTCCTACGAGCAGTACTTC. It encodes CASSLTLIGGGSSYEQYF.

In its sample, this clone was seen a few times. This rearrangement joins TRBV4-1 to TRBJ2-1, with D possibly TRBD2 on 6 matching bases. Germline CDR1 is MGHRA and CDR2 is YSYEKL. Trimming took 3 bases from V and 6 from J, leaving 15 bases between them. The CDR3 is 15 residues long. This chain's CDR3 is CASSHFLMGGNEQFF. CDR3 coding DNA: TGCGCCAGCAGCCACTTTCTTATGGGGGGCAATGAGCAGTTCTTC.

The CDR3 sequence is CASSLRGWGVEQYF. The CDR3 coding sequence is TGTGCCAGCAGCTTAAGGGGTTGGGGGGTCGAGCAGTACTTC. The chain joins TRBV7-2 to TRBJ2-7; TRBD2 might be the D (6 bases). CDR1 is SGHTA and CDR2 is FQGNSA in the germline V gene. V lost 2 bases and J 6 bases, leaving 14 bases between the germline ends. The length of the CDR3 is 14 residues.

In this sample, this clone turned up a few times. This chain connects TRBV19 to TRBJ1-2; a weak D match, TRBD1 (5 bases). The CDR3 contains 18 residues. Germline V gene sequence: CDR1 LNHDA, CDR2 SQIVND (reference sequence). The germline V and J ends were trimmed by 6 bases and 4 bases, with 27 bases remaining between them. The CDR3 loop reads CASSRGGAQSPAIYGYTF. Written as DNA, the CDR3 is TGTGCCAGTAGCCGCGGTGGGGCACAGTCGCCAGCGATCTATGGCTACACCTTC.

The chain employs TRBV7-2 and TRBJ2-2, with 11 bases matching TRBD1. The CDR3 loop spans 18 amino acids. Per germline, CDR1 SGHTA and CDR2 FQGNSA. Trimming took 5 bases from V and 5 from J; bases not matched to a gene: 13. The CDR3 nucleotides are TGTGCCAGCAGCATGTCGGGACAGGGGGGGCCGAGGACCGGGGAGCTGTTTTTT. Translated, it gives CASSMSGQGGPRTGELFF.

The chain uses TRBV9 and TRBJ1-3, with TRBD1 matching 7 bases. V shed 5 bases and J 4 bases; nucleotides not matched to a gene: 6. Germline assignment: CDR1 SGDLS and CDR2 YYNGEE. This CDR3 has 14 residues. In DNA form, the CDR3 reads TGTGCCAGCAGTACACAGGGGATAGGAAACACCATATATTTT. It specifies CASSTQGIGNTIYF.

This clone was counted a single time. The chain carries TRBV29-1 and TRBJ1-2; the D gene is possibly TRBD1 (5 bases). Germline V gene data show CDR1 as SQVTM and CDR2 as ANQGSEA. The CDR3 is 12 amino acids. Trimming left V 3 bases short and J 8 bases short, with 13 bases between. Written as DNA, the CDR3 is TGCAGCGTTGAGGGGCGGACGTTCGGCTACACCTTC. Translated: CSVEGRTFGYTF. Full variable domain (rest looked up from reference TRBV29-1 and TRBJ1-2): SAVISQKPSRDICQRGTSLTIQCQVDSQVTMMFWYRQQPGQSLTLIATANQGSEATYESGFVIDKFPISRPNLTFSTLTVSNMSPEDSSIYLCSVEGRTFGYTFGSGTRLTVV.

The chain links TRBV5-1 to TRBJ1-4; a weak D match, TRBD1 (5 bases). V lost 4 bases and J 3 bases, leaving 13 bases between the germline ends. This CDR3 is built from 15 residues. Germline V gives CDR1 SGHRS, CDR2 YFSETQ. CDR3 DNA: TGCGCCAGCAGCCGTCTGGGGGGGGCTAATGAAAAACTGTTTTTT. Translated, it gives CASSRLGGANEKLFF.

The chain combines TRBV2 with TRBJ1-2, with a weak D call TRBD1 (6 bases). Germline CDR1 is SNHLY and CDR2 is FYNNEI. The germline V and J ends were trimmed by 5 bases and 7 bases, with 11 bases remaining between them. This CDR3 is 12 amino acids long. As DNA, the CDR3 is TGTGCCAGCAGTCTTTTACAGGGTGGCTACACCTTC. This sequence encodes CASSLLQGGYTF.

The rearrangement uses TRBV6-1 and TRBJ2-7; D unclear. V lost 5 bases and J lost 1, with 12 bases in between. This CDR3 contains 14 residues. Germline V gene lookup returns CDR1 MNHNS and CDR2 SASEGT. The CDR3 is CASSLDTVSYEQYF. CDR3 coding DNA: TGTGCCAGCAGTCTTGACACGGTTTCCTACGAGCAGTACTTC.